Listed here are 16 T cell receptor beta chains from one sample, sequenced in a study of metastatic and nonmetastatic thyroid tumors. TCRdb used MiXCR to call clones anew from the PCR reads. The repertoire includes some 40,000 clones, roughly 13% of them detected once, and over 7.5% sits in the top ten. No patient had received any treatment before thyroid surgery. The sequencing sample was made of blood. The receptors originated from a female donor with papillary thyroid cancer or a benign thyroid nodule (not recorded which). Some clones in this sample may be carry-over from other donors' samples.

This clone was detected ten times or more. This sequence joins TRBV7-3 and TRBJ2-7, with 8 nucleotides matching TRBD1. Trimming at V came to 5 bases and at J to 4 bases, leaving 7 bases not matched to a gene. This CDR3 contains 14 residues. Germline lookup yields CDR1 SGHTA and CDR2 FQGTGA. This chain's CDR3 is CASSHGQGRYEQYF. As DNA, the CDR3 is TGTGCCAGCAGCCACGGACAGGGTCGTTACGAGCAGTACTTC.

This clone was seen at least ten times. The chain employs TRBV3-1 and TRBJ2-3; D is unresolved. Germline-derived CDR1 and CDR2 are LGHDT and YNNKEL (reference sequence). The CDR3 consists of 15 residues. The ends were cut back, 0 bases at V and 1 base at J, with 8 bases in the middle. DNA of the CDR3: TGTGCCAGCAGCCAAGACGGCAGCCGCACAGATACGCAGTATTTT. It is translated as CASSQDGSRTDTQYF.

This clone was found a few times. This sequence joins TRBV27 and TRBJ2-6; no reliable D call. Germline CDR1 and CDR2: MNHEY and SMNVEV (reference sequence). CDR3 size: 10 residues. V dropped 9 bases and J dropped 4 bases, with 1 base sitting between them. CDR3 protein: CARGANVLTF. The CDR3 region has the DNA TGTGCCAGGGGGGCCAACGTCCTGACTTTC.

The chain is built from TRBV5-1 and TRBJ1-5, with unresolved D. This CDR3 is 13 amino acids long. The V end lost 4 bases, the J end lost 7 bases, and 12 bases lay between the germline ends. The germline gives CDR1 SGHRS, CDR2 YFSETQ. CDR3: CASSLAPLQPQHF. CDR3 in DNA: TGCGCCAGCAGCCTAGCCCCCCTACAGCCCCAGCATTTT.

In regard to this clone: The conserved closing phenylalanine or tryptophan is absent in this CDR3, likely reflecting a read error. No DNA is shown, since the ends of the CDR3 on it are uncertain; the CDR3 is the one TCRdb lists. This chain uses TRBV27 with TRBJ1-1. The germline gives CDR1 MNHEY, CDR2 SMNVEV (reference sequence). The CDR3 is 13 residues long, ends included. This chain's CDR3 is CASRRQGNTEALI.

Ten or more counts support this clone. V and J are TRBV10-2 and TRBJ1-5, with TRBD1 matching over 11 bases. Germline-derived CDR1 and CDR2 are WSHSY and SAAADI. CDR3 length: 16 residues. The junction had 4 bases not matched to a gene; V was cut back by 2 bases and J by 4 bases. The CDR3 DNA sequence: TGCGCCAGCAGTGAGGGCTGGGACAGGGGGAATCAGCCCCAGCATTTT. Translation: CASSEGWDRGNQPQHF.

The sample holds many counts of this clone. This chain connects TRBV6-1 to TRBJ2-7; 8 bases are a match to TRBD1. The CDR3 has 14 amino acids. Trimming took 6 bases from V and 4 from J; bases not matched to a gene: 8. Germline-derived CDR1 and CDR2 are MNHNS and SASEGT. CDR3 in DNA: TGTGCCAGCAGCTCCCCGGACAGGGTTTACGAGCAGTACTTC. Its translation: CASSSPDRVYEQYF.

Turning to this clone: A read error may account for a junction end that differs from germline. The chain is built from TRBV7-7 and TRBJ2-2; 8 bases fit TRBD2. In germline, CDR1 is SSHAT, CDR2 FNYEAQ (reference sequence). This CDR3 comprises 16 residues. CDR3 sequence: CASSLDLREDTVELFF. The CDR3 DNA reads TGTGCTAGCAGCTTAGATTTGCGGGAGGACACCGTTGAGCTGTTTTTT.

The CDR3 here is CASSLYKPCDTEAFF. The CDR3 bases are TGTGCCAGCAGCTTATATAAGCCCTGTGACACTGAAGCTTTCTTT. The chain has TRBV7-2 and TRBJ1-1; D ambiguous. The V gene lost 2 bases and the J gene lost 3 bases, with 13 bases spanning the gap. This CDR3 has 15 amino acids. Germline V gives CDR1 SGHTA, CDR2 FQGNSA.

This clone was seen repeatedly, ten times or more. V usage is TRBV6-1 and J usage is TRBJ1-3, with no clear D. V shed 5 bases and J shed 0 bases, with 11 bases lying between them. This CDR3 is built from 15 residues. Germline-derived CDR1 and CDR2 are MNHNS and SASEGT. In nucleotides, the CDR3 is TGTGCCAGCAGTCAGGACGGTAGCTCTGGAAACACCATATATTTT. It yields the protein CASSQDGSSGNTIYF.

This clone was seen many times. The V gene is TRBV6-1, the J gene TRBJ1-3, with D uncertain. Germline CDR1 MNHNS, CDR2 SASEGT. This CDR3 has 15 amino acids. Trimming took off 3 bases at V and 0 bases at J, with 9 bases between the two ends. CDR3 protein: CASSENSVSGNTIYF. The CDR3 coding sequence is TGTGCCAGCAGTGAGAACTCCGTCTCTGGAAACACCATATATTTT.

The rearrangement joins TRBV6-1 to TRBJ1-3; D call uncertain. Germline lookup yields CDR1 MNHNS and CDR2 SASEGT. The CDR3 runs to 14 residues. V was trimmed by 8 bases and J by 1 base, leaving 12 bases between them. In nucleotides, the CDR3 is TGTGCCAGCGGCCGAGGAATATCTGGAAACACCATATATTTT. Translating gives CASGRGISGNTIYF.

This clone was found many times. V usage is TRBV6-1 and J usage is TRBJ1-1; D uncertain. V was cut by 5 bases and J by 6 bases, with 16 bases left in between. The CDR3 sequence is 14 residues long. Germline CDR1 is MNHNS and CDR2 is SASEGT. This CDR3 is CASSPSRRTSEAFF. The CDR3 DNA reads TGTGCCAGCAGTCCCTCCAGGAGGACCTCTGAAGCTTTCTTT.

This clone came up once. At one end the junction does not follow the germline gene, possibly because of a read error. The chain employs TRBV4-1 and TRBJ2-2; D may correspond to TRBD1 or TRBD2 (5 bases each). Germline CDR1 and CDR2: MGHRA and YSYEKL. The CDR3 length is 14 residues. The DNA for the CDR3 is TGCGCCAGCAAACTCTCCGAGGACACCGGGGAGCTTTTTTTT. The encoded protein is CASKLSEDTGELFF.

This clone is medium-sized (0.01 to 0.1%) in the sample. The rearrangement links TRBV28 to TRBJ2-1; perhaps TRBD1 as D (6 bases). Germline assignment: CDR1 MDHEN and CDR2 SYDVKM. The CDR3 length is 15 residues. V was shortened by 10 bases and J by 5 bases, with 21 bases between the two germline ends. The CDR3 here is CAIMPTGIFHNEQFF. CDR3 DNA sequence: TGTGCCATCATGCCAACAGGGATTTTCCACAATGAGCAGTTCTTC.

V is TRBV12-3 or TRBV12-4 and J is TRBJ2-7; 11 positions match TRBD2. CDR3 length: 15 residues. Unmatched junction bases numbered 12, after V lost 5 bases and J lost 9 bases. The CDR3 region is CASSDSLAGGQAQYF. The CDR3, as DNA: TGTGCCAGCAGTGACTCCCTAGCGGGAGGTCAGGCGCAGTACTTC.